These T cell receptor beta chains were read from a single sample in a study of blood T cell repertoires in COVID-19. Clones were sequenced by immunoSEQ multiplex PCR, and TCRdb holds only the in-frame ones, with some missing. Altogether roughly 280,000 clones are present, 88% being singletons, with the ten largest covering approximately 10%. Sequenced input: peripheral blood. The receptors were sampled from a woman aged 25 to 39 with COVID-19, enrolled during active disease. Each CDR3 is given with its conserved first and last residue. The order of the fields is clone size, D gene, J gene, V gene, CDR3 protein, CDR3 DNA. A D gene is named only where the DNA matches it firmly. Only part of the rows carry a size: once, few, many, or a class if the clone is expanded.

NA TRBD1 TRBJ1-1 TRBV28 CASTEYGQAKTEAFF TGTGCCAGCACCGAATATGGACAGGCAAAGACTGAAGCTTTCTTT
NA TRBD2 TRBJ2-5 TRBV28 CAAGVRETQYF TGTGCCGCGGGGGTAAGAGAGACCCAGTACTTC
NA NA TRBJ1-1 TRBV18 CASSQWTVSRSNTEAFF TGTGCCAGCTCACAATGGACAGTAAGCCGGTCGAACACTGAAGCTTTCTTT
NA TRBD1 TRBJ2-7 TRBV13 CASSLGGQGFPYEQYF TGTGCCAGCAGCTTAGGGGGACAGGGGTTCCCCTACGAGCAGTACTTC
NA NA TRBJ1-2 TRBV6-1 CASSVSRWEAYYGYTF TGTGCCAGCAGTGTCTCCCGCTGGGAGGCCTACTATGGCTACACCTTC
NA NA TRBJ2-4 TRBV28 CASGAALAKNIQYF TGTGCCAGCGGGGCGGCCCTAGCCAAAAACATTCAGTACTTC
few NA TRBJ1-2 TRBV5-1 CASTPGATNYGYTF TGCGCCAGCACCCCGGGAGCAACTAACTATGGCTACACCTTC
NA NA TRBJ2-7 TRBV28 CASRQGGISYEQYF TGTGCCAGCAGACAGGGGGGGATCTCCTACGAGCAGTACTTC
NA TRBD2 TRBJ2-1 TRBV10-3 CAITGTSNEQFF TGTGCCATCACCGGGACTAGTAATGAGCAGTTCTTC
NA NA TRBJ1-2 TRBV6-2/TRBV6-3 CASSYPSGYTF TGTGCCAGCAGTTACCCTAGTGGCTACACCTTC
NA TRBD2 TRBJ2-1 TRBV19 CASSIGDYGYNEQFF TGTGCCAGTAGTATTGGGGACTACGGTTACAATGAGCAGTTCTTC
once TRBD1 TRBJ2-7 TRBV4-1 CASSLGTGTYEQYF TGCGCCAGCAGCCTCGGGACAGGGACCTACGAGCAGTACTTC
NA NA TRBJ1-2 TRBV28 CASSLRMGGVYGYTF TGTGCCAGCAGTTTAAGGATGGGAGGGGTCTATGGCTACACCTTC
NA TRBD1 TRBJ2-7 TRBV6-5 CASSSQGAYEQYF TGTGCCAGCAGTTCACAGGGGGCCTACGAGCAGTACTTC
once NA TRBJ1-6 TRBV6-5 CASSSEDYNSPLHF TGTGCCAGCAGTTCCGAGGATTATAATTCACCCCTCCACTTT